These 19 T cell receptor beta chains came from one sample sequenced in a study of blood T cell repertoires in COVID-19. The assay was immunoSEQ multiplex PCR, and TCRdb's table has in-frame clones only and misses some. The repertoire consists of about 230,000 clones, with 70% to 85% occurring once and the leading ten covering approximately 1.5%. Sequencing input: peripheral blood. All receptors come from a woman in her 40s who had recovered from COVID-19.

The genes are TRBV18 and TRBJ1-6; 10 bases fit TRBD1. The J segment lost 9 bases and the V segment lost 0 bases, leaving 2 bases of the junction unmatched. The germline gives CDR1 KGHSH, CDR2 LQKENI. The CDR3 runs to 15 residues. The CDR3 reads CASSPPGQGISPLHF. For the CDR3, the DNA is TGTGCCAGCTCACCACCGGGACAGGGGATTTCACCCCTCCACTTT.

V gene TRBV6-6 combines with J gene TRBJ2-7; possibly TRBD1 for D (5 bases). Trimming left V 6 bases short and J 7 bases short, with 13 bases between. The length of the CDR3 is 12 residues. The germline CDR1 and CDR2 sequences are MNHNY and SVGAGI (reference sequence). The CDR3 DNA sequence: TGTGCCAGCAGATTGACAGCGAATGAGCAGTACTTC. It is translated as CASRLTANEQYF.

This clone was picked up a small number of times. The chain has TRBV5-1 and TRBJ2-1, with TRBD1 matching 7 bases. V gave up 2 bases and J gave up 4 bases; unmatched junction bases: 0. CDR3 size: 13 residues. From germline, CDR1 is SGHRS and CDR2 YFSETQ. The CDR3 coding sequence is TGCGCCAGCAGCTTACAGGGGTACAATGAGCAGTTCTTC. Its protein product is CASSLQGYNEQFF.

The chain combines TRBV10-3 with TRBJ2-2; a possible D gene is TRBD2 (5 bases). Trimming shortened V by 0 bases and J by 5 bases, and 13 bases separated the two germline ends. Germline CDR1 ENHRY, CDR2 SYGVKD. The CDR3 covers 16 residues. The CDR3 region is CAISESQGPGTGELFF. Written as DNA, the CDR3 is TGTGCCATCAGTGAGTCGCAAGGACCGGGGACCGGGGAGCTGTTTTTT.

The rearrangement links TRBV19 to TRBJ2-7; 10 nucleotides line up with TRBD1. The CDR3 loop spans 13 amino acids. Germline V gives CDR1 LNHDA, CDR2 SQIVND (reference sequence). The ends lost 10 bases at V and 6 bases at J; junction bases unmatched: 9. The CDR3 DNA is TGTGCCACTAGACAGGGGGCGAGGTCCGAGCAGTACTTC. It specifies CATRQGARSEQYF.

The V and J genes are TRBV5-1 and TRBJ1-5; TRBD1 is a possible D gene (6 bases). This CDR3 comprises 13 residues. Germline values: CDR1 SGHRS, CDR2 YFSETQ. Trimming took off 4 bases at V and 6 bases at J, with 11 bases between the two ends. The DNA for the CDR3 is TGCGCCAGCAGCCCGAGGGGGGGTCAGCCCCAGCATTTT. Translated, it gives CASSPRGGQPQHF.

CDR3 sequence (DNA): TGCGCCAGCAGCTTGGACCAGGGGGGTCCCTACTACACCTTC. This translates into CASSLDQGGPYYTF. The chain joins TRBV5-1 to TRBJ1-2, with TRBD1 matching over 7 bases. Germline V gives CDR1 SGHRS, CDR2 YFSETQ. The J segment lost 10 bases and the V segment lost 0 bases, leaving 9 bases of the junction unmatched. The CDR3 is 14 amino acids.

This CDR3 reads CASSSPLAGEVNEQFF. CDR3 coding DNA: TGTGCCAGCAGTTCCCCTCTAGCGGGGGAAGTGAATGAGCAGTTCTTC. This chain joins TRBV6-2 or TRBV6-3 and TRBJ2-1; 10 nucleotides line up with TRBD2. CDR1 is MNHEY, CDR2 SVGEGT, per germline. The CDR3 has 16 amino acids. J gave up 7 bases and V 4 bases, and 10 bases lay outside the gene matches.

Here the CDR3 DNA reads TGTGCCAGCAGCCCGGGACAGGGGGAGACCCAGTACTTC. It translates to CASSPGQGETQYF. The V call is TRBV6-4, the J call TRBJ2-5, with TRBD1 matching over 10 bases. The CDR3 length is 13 residues. The germline CDR1 and CDR2 sequences are MRHNA and SNTAGT. V was clipped by 6 bases and J by 5 bases; unmatched bases: 3.

V gene TRBV6-6 combines with J gene TRBJ2-2; 8 nucleotides agree with TRBD2. The CDR3 is 15 amino acids. The V segment lost 8 bases and the J segment 4 bases; nucleotides outside the gene matches: 9. Germline CDR1 reads MNHNY; CDR2 reads SVGAGI (reference sequence). CDR3 coding DNA: TGTGCCAGCGCGCGGGGGGCCTCTTTCACCGGGGAGCTGTTTTTT. Its protein is CASARGASFTGELFF.

This sequence joins TRBV5-6 and TRBJ1-1, with D maybe TRBD1 (5 bases). V lost 6 bases to trimming and J lost 4 bases, with 10 bases between them. CDR3 length: 12 amino acids. The germline V gene encodes CDR1 SGHDT and CDR2 YYEEEE. Here the CDR3 DNA reads TGTGCCAGCACCACGGGGGGCACTGAAGCTTTCTTT. Its protein is CASTTGGTEAFF.

The chain is built from TRBV27 and TRBJ1-4, with D tentatively TRBD1 (5 bases). This CDR3 is 16 amino acids long. The germline V and J ends were trimmed by 6 bases and 6 bases, with 20 bases remaining between them. Germline CDR1 is MNHEY and CDR2 is SMNVEV (reference sequence). The CDR3 nucleotides read TGTGCCAGCAGCAGGAACTTCCGGGACTCCGATGAAAAACTGTTTTTT. It encodes CASSRNFRDSDEKLFF.

The CDR3 nucleotides are TGCGCCAGCAGCCAAGATAGAAGGGGCGATACGCAGTATTTT. It codes for CASSQDRRGDTQYF. This chain connects TRBV4-1 to TRBJ2-3, with a weak D call TRBD1 (5 bases). Trimming pared 0 bases from V and 6 bases from J, leaving 10 bases between. The germline gives CDR1 MGHRA, CDR2 YSYEKL. This CDR3 has 14 amino acids.

This clone was found a few times. This rearrangement joins TRBV7-2 to TRBJ2-3, with a tentative D call TRBD1 (5 bases). This CDR3 spans 14 amino acids. Looked up from germline, CDR1 is SGHTA and CDR2 is FQGNSA. The V gene lost 5 bases and the J gene lost 2 bases, with 11 bases spanning the gap. In nucleotides, the CDR3 is TGTGCCAGCAGCACAGACAGATCCACAGATACGCAGTATTTT. This encodes CASSTDRSTDTQYF.

The genes are TRBV5-1 and TRBJ1-1; maybe TRBD1 (5 bases). This CDR3 has 13 amino acids. CDR1 is SGHRS, CDR2 YFSETQ, per germline. V lost 5 bases, J lost 6 bases, and 14 bases lay in between. The CDR3 DNA is TGCGCCAGCAGGAGAGGGGAGGGCCCTGAAGCTTTCTTT. The encoded protein is CASRRGEGPEAFF. The full variable domain, rest sourced from reference TRBV5-1 and TRBJ1-1, is KAGVTQTPRYLIKTRGQQVTLSCSPISGHRSVSWYQQTPGQGLQFLFEYFSETQRNKGNFPGRFSGRQFSNSRSEMNVSTLELGDSALYLCASRRGEGPEAFFGQGTRLTVV.

CDR3 in amino acids: CASSFLGASTEAFF. Here the CDR3 DNA reads TGTGCCAGCAGTTTCTTGGGGGCGAGCACTGAAGCTTTCTTT. This chain links TRBV27 with TRBJ1-1; possibly TRBD1 for D (6 bases). V lost 3 bases, J lost 4 bases, and 12 bases lay in between. The germline V gene has CDR1 MNHEY and CDR2 SMNVEV (reference sequence). The CDR3 has 14 residues.

The chain is built from TRBV30 and TRBJ1-2; 7 positions agree with TRBD1. The CDR3 is 17 amino acids. Losses at the gene ends were 2 bases for V and 2 bases for J; bases not matched to a gene: 14. Looked up from germline, CDR1 is GTSNPN and CDR2 is SVGIG (reference sequence). CDR3 bases: TGTGCCTGGAGTACACCGAAGACAGGGAGCGGAAACTATGGCTACACCTTC. Protein product: CAWSTPKTGSGNYGYTF. Full variable domain (remainder filled in from reference TRBV30 and TRBJ1-2): SQTIHQWPATLVQPVGSPLSLECTVEGTSNPNLYWYRQAAGRGLQLLFYSVGIGQISSEVPQNLSASRPQDRQFILSSKKLLLSDSGFYLCAWSTPKTGSGNYGYTFGSGTRLTVV.

This chain joins TRBV11-3 and TRBJ1-5; no clear D. The V end was cut by 3 bases, the J end by 5 bases, with 8 bases between. The CDR3 length is 13 residues. Germline loops: CDR1 SGHNT, CDR2 YENEEA. The DNA of the CDR3 is TGTGCCAGCAGCTTTGGACTTGATCAGCCCCAGCATTTT. It translates to CASSFGLDQPQHF.

The chain recombines TRBV10-1 with TRBJ1-3; D uncertain. The CDR3 has 15 residues. Germline lookup yields CDR1 WNHNN and CDR2 SYGVQD (reference sequence). The germline V and J ends were trimmed by 2 bases and 7 bases, with 15 bases remaining between them. CDR3 bases: TGCGCCAGCAGTGAGATACGAGCGGGGTCCAACACCATATATTTT. Translation: CASSEIRAGSNTIYF.